Below are 5 T cell receptor beta chains sequenced from a single sample in a study of Ad26.COV2.S vaccination and SARS-CoV-2 variants. Using immunoSEQ multiplex PCR, the repertoire was profiled, and TCRdb retains in-frame clones only, with some absent. The table has about 350,000 clones, approximately 90% seen once. Specimen: peripheral blood, collected after recovery from COVID-19. These TCRs come from a human donor who had recovered from COVID-19.

The sample holds a few counts of this clone. This sequence joins TRBV6-6 and TRBJ1-3, with 11 bases matching TRBD1. Germline trimming cut 7 bases from V and 3 bases from J; bases unmatched to any gene: 8. Germline CDR1 reads MNHNY; CDR2 reads SVGAGI (reference sequence). This CDR3 region has 16 residues. The CDR3 spells CASTERTGGVGNTIYF. CDR3 coding DNA: TGTGCCAGCACCGAAAGGACAGGGGGCGTTGGAAACACCATATATTTT.

V is TRBV7-9 and J is TRBJ2-4; D is unresolved. The CDR3 is made up of 14 amino acids. CDR1 SEHNR and CDR2 FQNEAQ come from the germline V gene (reference sequence). Trimming took off 5 bases at V and 0 bases at J, with 8 bases between the two ends. The chain's CDR3 is CASSTEIAKNIQYF. The CDR3, as DNA: TGTGCCAGCAGCACTGAGATAGCCAAAAACATTCAGTACTTC.

The gene calls are TRBV3-1 (or the pseudogene TRBV3-2) and TRBJ2-3; 9 bases align to TRBD2. This CDR3 region has 17 residues. Germline values: CDR1 LGHDT, CDR2 YNNKEL (reference sequence). V lost 7 bases, J lost 4 bases, and 15 bases stayed unmatched. This CDR3 reads CASTARGGLAGADTQYF. CDR3 coding DNA: TGTGCCAGCACCGCAAGAGGGGGACTAGCTGGGGCAGATACGCAGTATTTT.

This clone was seen just once. The V call is TRBV7-3, the J call TRBJ2-6; D is tentatively TRBD1 or TRBD2 (7 bases each). The CDR3 totals 21 residues. V dropped 4 bases and J dropped 0 bases, with 25 bases sitting between them. Germline values: CDR1 SGHTA, CDR2 FQGTGA. The CDR3: CASSSKGGGQSKNSGANVLTF. The CDR3 region has the DNA TGTGCCAGCAGCTCCAAGGGAGGGGGACAGTCGAAAAACTCTGGGGCCAACGTCCTGACTTTC. Using reference TRBV7-3 and TRBJ2-6 for the parts outside the CDR3, the full variable domain is GAGVSQTPSNKVTEKGKYVELRCDPISGHTALYWYRQSLGQGPEFLIYFQGTGAADDSGLPNDRFFAVRPEGSVSTLKIQRTERGDSAVYLCASSSKGGGQSKNSGANVLTFGAGSRLTVL.

DNA of the CDR3: TGTGCCAGCAGTGGGGGGACACCTGGACAGGGCTATGGCTACACCTTC. This encodes CASSGGTPGQGYGYTF. The chain links TRBV6-1 to TRBJ1-2, with TRBD1 matching over 8 bases. V was pared by 4 bases and J by 4 bases, with 11 bases of the junction left unmatched. This CDR3 is built from 16 residues. Per germline, CDR1 MNHNS and CDR2 SASEGT.